This T cell receptor (beta chain) stems from a study of OX40 agonist ivuxolimab in advanced cancers. About the study: Participants, 70% to 90% male, averaged roughly 60 years of age, ranging from about 23 to 80.

V lost 4 bases, J lost 5 bases, and 20 bases lay in between. This CDR3 has 16 amino acids. Germline V CDR1 and CDR2: SGHTA, FQGNSA. Repertoires were generated with immunoSEQ multiplex PCR, while TCRdb's copy carries only in-frame clones and drops some. The table shows about 38,000 clones, with about 89% occurring only once. The input for sequencing was CD4+ or CD8+ T cells sorted from blood, taken in a trial of the OX40 agonist ivuxolimab. The receptor was derived from an adult with an advanced solid tumor such as melanoma, head and neck, liver or kidney cancer. The rearrangement joins TRBV7-2 to TRBJ2-5; D is ambiguous. The CDR3 here is CASSSSLAVGVETQYF. CDR3 bases: TGTGCCAGCAGCTCCTCACTCGCGGTAGGCGTGGAGACCCAGTACTTC.